Listed here are 32 T cell receptor beta chains from one sample, sequenced in a study of blood T cell repertoires in COVID-19. Clones were sequenced by immunoSEQ multiplex PCR, and TCRdb holds only the in-frame ones, with some missing. The sample includes roughly 25,000 clones, around 80% of them seen just once. The sequenced sample consisted of peripheral blood. The receptors come from a woman older than 75 with acute or convalescent COVID-19.

The chain couples TRBV3-1 (or the pseudogene TRBV3-2) to TRBJ2-1; tentative D call: TRBD2 (5 bases). Germline V gene data show CDR1 as LGHDT and CDR2 as YNNKEL (reference sequence). The ends were cut back, 1 base at V and 7 bases at J, with 11 bases in the middle. This CDR3 region has 14 residues. CDR3 protein: CASSQARTSNEQFF. The CDR3 DNA follows: TGTGCCAGCAGCCAAGCTAGGACTTCGAATGAGCAGTTCTTC.

The rearrangement uses TRBV7-8 and TRBJ1-5; tentative D call: TRBD1 (6 bases). CDR3 size: 13 residues. Germline V gene lookup returns CDR1 SGHVS and CDR2 FQNEAQ. Trimming stripped 5 bases from V and 5 bases from J, with 10 bases between. Here the CDR3 reads CASSGGAHQPQHF. The CDR3 DNA reads as TGTGCCAGCAGCGGGGGGGCGCATCAGCCCCAGCATTTT.

V is TRBV9 and J is TRBJ2-3, with TRBD2 identical over 15 bases. The germline gives CDR1 SGDLS, CDR2 YYNGEE. This CDR3 region has 17 residues. Trimming took 0 bases from V and 2 from J; bases not matched to a gene: 1. CDR3 bases: TGTGCCAGCAGCGTAGGGACTAGCGGGGGGGCCACAGATACGCAGTATTTT. Translated: CASSVGTSGGATDTQYF. Combining the CDR3 with reference TRBV9 and TRBJ2-3 gives the whole variable domain DSGVTQTPKHLITATGQRVTLRCSPRSGDLSVYWYQQSLDQGLQFLIQYYNGEERAKGNILERFSAQQFPDLHSELNLSSLELGDSALYFCASSVGTSGGATDTQYFGPGTRLTVL.

The chain combines TRBV2 with TRBJ1-2; 7 bases map to TRBD1. The length of the CDR3 is 13 residues. The V gene's germline CDR1 is SNHLY and CDR2 FYNNEI. Germline trimming cut 9 bases from V and 4 bases from J; bases unmatched to any gene: 8. In DNA, the CDR3 is TGTGCCAGTTCCTCCGGGACAGCCTATGGCTACACCTTC. Its protein is CASSSGTAYGYTF.

The gene calls are TRBV27 and TRBJ1-1; no firm D call. Per germline, CDR1 MNHEY and CDR2 SMNVEV (reference sequence). The germline V and J ends were trimmed by 2 bases and 6 bases, with 10 bases remaining between them. CDR3 length: 13 amino acids. The CDR3 region has the DNA TGTGCCAGCAGTTTACTAGTAGACGCTGAAGCTTTCTTT. Translating gives CASSLLVDAEAFF.

The chain is built from TRBV7-2 and TRBJ2-7, with D uncertain. V lost 4 bases to trimming and J lost 3 bases, with 4 bases between them. The CDR3 is 11 amino acids. Germline V gene sequence: CDR1 SGHTA, CDR2 FQGNSA. For the CDR3, the DNA is TGTGCCAGCAGCTCATTCTACGAGCAGTACTTC. Amino acid sequence: CASSSFYEQYF.

The chain couples TRBV6-2 or TRBV6-3 to TRBJ1-2; D is unclear. The CDR3 extends over 13 amino acids. Germline CDR1 is MNHEY and CDR2 is SVGEGT. The germline V and J ends were trimmed by 4 bases and 2 bases, with 8 bases remaining between them. The CDR3 spells CASSFGINYGYTF. CDR3 in DNA: TGTGCCAGCAGTTTCGGGATAAACTATGGCTACACCTTC.

The gene calls are TRBV18 and TRBJ1-2; D is undetermined. The CDR3 consists of 15 residues. V was pared by 3 bases and J by 4 bases, with 15 bases between. Germline assignment: CDR1 KGHSH and CDR2 LQKENI. The CDR3 bases are TGTGCCAGCTCACCTTCTCTTGAGACGGGCTATGGCTACACCTTC. Protein: CASSPSLETGYGYTF.

This clone was counted only a few times. The chain carries TRBV30 and TRBJ1-5, with a weak D call TRBD1 (6 bases). Germline V lookup: CDR1 GTSNPN, CDR2 SVGIG (reference sequence). The CDR3 sequence is 14 residues long. V was cut by 0 bases and J by 7 bases, with 13 bases left in between. The CDR3 loop is CAWSVKWGRQPQHF. CDR3 coding DNA: TGTGCCTGGAGTGTGAAGTGGGGGCGCCAGCCCCAGCATTTT.

This clone is medium-sized (0.01 to 0.1%) by share. One end of the junction does not line up with germline, which may come from a read error. The CDR3, as DNA: TGTGCCAGCACTTACCCCTCAGATACGCAGTATTTT. Residues: CASTYPSDTQYF. The V and J genes are TRBV6-2 or TRBV6-3 and TRBJ2-3; D remains unclear. Germline lookup yields CDR1 MNHEY and CDR2 SVGEGT. This CDR3 contains 12 residues.

This clone was picked up one time. CDR3 nucleotide sequence: TGTGCCACCAGTAGAGCAGATACGCAGTATTTT. Its protein product is CATSRADTQYF. This chain uses TRBV24-1 with TRBJ2-3, with no clear D. V lost 6 bases to trimming and J lost 4 bases, with 4 bases between them. The CDR3 contains 11 residues. CDR1 KGHDR and CDR2 SFDVKD come from the germline V gene.

The rearrangement uses TRBV5-1 and TRBJ1-1; possible D gene TRBD1, 6 bases. Germline V gene lookup returns CDR1 SGHRS and CDR2 YFSETQ. The length of the CDR3 is 14 residues. The V and J ends lost 1 base and 6 bases respectively, with 13 bases between them. This CDR3 is CASSLLQGGAEAFF. The CDR3 DNA reads TGCGCCAGCAGCTTGCTACAGGGAGGGGCTGAAGCTTTCTTT.

J is TRBJ1-1 and V is TRBV7-2; tentative D call: TRBD1 (6 bases). From germline, CDR1 is SGHTA and CDR2 FQGNSA. V was shortened by 5 bases and J by 4 bases, with 23 bases between the two germline ends. The CDR3 length is 17 residues. CDR3 DNA sequence: TGTGCCAGCAGCCCCCAGGGGCTACCGAGAGGGTCCACTGAAGCTTTCTTT. Residues: CASSPQGLPRGSTEAFF.

This clone has more than one count but fewer than ten. The rearrangement uses TRBV2 and TRBJ1-3; D is ambiguous. Germline-derived CDR1 and CDR2 are SNHLY and FYNNEI. The CDR3 length is 13 residues. The V gene lost 6 bases and the J gene lost 6 bases, with 12 bases spanning the gap. The CDR3 region has the DNA TGTGCCAGCAGGACCGACACCGAAAACACCATATATTTT. Encoded protein: CASRTDTENTIYF.

The genes are TRBV24-1 and TRBJ1-4; D is ambiguous. The V and J ends lost 4 bases and 8 bases respectively, with 10 bases between them. The CDR3 consists of 13 residues. Per the germline V gene, CDR1 is KGHDR and CDR2 is SFDVKD. CDR3: CATSEANEEKLFF. The CDR3 region has the DNA TGTGCCACCAGTGAGGCAAACGAAGAAAAACTGTTTTTT.

This clone was found many times. This chain joins TRBV7-9 and TRBJ1-4, with TRBD1 matching over 7 bases. Germline V gene sequence: CDR1 SEHNR, CDR2 FQNEAQ (reference sequence). Trimming at V came to 2 bases and at J to 6 bases, leaving 3 bases not matched to a gene. There are 14 residues in the CDR3. This CDR3 is CASSLKGGDEKLFF. CDR3 nucleotide sequence: TGTGCCAGCAGCTTAAAAGGGGGCGATGAAAAACTGTTTTTT. Based on the CDR3 plus reference TRBV7-9 and TRBJ1-4, the full variable domain is DTGVSQNPRHKITKRGQNVTFRCDPISEHNRLYWYRQTLGQGPEFLTYFQNEAQLEKSRLLSDRFSAERPKGSFSTLEIQRTEQGDSAMYLCASSLKGGDEKLFFGSGTQLSVL.

This rearrangement joins TRBV19 to TRBJ2-7; tentative D call: TRBD1 (5 bases). There are 14 residues in the CDR3. V was cut by 7 bases and J by 6 bases, with 19 bases left in between. Germline CDR1 is LNHDA and CDR2 is SQIVND (reference sequence). The CDR3 DNA is TGTGCCAGTAATAAGGGCAGGGATTTAGGCGAGCAGTACTTC. Residues: CASNKGRDLGEQYF.

This chain uses TRBV5-1 with TRBJ2-7; maybe TRBD2 (5 bases). Deletions cut 2 bases from V and 4 bases from J, with 16 bases between. The length of the CDR3 is 15 residues. CDR1 is SGHRS, CDR2 YFSETQ, per germline. CDR3 amino acids: CASSFAGGSGYEQYF. CDR3 coding DNA: TGCGCCAGCAGCTTCGCCGGCGGATCGGGATACGAGCAGTACTTC. Complete variable domain (other parts from reference TRBV5-1 and TRBJ2-7): KAGVTQTPRYLIKTRGQQVTLSCSPISGHRSVSWYQQTPGQGLQFLFEYFSETQRNKGNFPGRFSGRQFSNSRSEMNVSTLELGDSALYLCASSFAGGSGYEQYFGPGTRLTVT.

This clone has a single count. The chain uses TRBV5-1 and TRBJ1-4; D is possibly TRBD1 (5 bases). The germline V gene has CDR1 SGHRS and CDR2 YFSETQ. This CDR3 spans 17 amino acids. The germline V and J ends were trimmed by 2 bases and 0 bases, with 14 bases remaining between them. The CDR3 region is CASSFSGLAATNEKLFF. The CDR3 region has the DNA TGCGCCAGCAGCTTTTCGGGACTCGCCGCAACTAATGAAAAACTGTTTTTT.

The rearrangement uses TRBV7-9 and TRBJ1-1, with a weak D call TRBD1 (6 bases). V was shortened by 0 bases and J by 8 bases, with 13 bases between the two germline ends. Germline CDR1 SEHNR, CDR2 FQNEAQ (reference sequence). This CDR3 is 14 amino acids long. CDR3 sequence reads: CASSLAMDSAEAFF. The CDR3 nucleotides read TGTGCCAGCAGCTTAGCGATGGACAGCGCCGAAGCTTTCTTT.

This chain uses TRBV25-1 with TRBJ2-5; TRBD1 matches 8 bases. The V segment lost 3 bases and the J segment 2 bases; nucleotides outside the gene matches: 5. The CDR3 loop spans 15 amino acids. Germline V gene sequence: CDR1 MGHDK, CDR2 SYGVNS. The CDR3 here is CASSENRGIQETQYF. The CDR3 DNA reads TGTGCCAGCAGTGAGAACAGGGGGATACAAGAGACCCAGTACTTC.

V gene TRBV19 combines with J gene TRBJ1-1, with D uncertain. CDR1 and CDR2 (germline): LNHDA, SQIVND (reference sequence). Trimming pared 3 bases from V and 1 base from J, leaving 9 bases between. The CDR3 is 14 residues long. CDR3 protein: CASSIYSPNTEAFF. The DNA of the CDR3 is TGTGCCAGTAGTATCTACAGCCCGAACACTGAAGCTTTCTTT.

The gene calls are TRBV6-6 and TRBJ2-1, with TRBD2 matching 7 bases. The CDR3 runs to 14 residues. The germline V gene encodes CDR1 MNHNY and CDR2 SVGAGI (reference sequence). The J segment lost 7 bases and the V segment lost 0 bases, leaving 3 bases of the junction unmatched. The CDR3 bases are TGTGCCAGCAGTTACTCCCGGGGGGTAAATGAGCAGTTCTTC. The encoded protein is CASSYSRGVNEQFF.

The chain is built from TRBV30 and TRBJ2-7; 9 bases map to TRBD2. V was pared by 0 bases and J by 5 bases, with 14 bases of the junction left unmatched. The V gene's germline CDR1 is GTSNPN and CDR2 SVGIG (reference sequence). The CDR3 length is 17 residues. CDR3 region: CAWSVLLAGNFLDEQYF. CDR3 sequence (DNA): TGTGCCTGGAGTGTACTTCTAGCGGGGAATTTCCTAGACGAGCAGTACTTC. Complete variable domain (other parts from reference TRBV30 and TRBJ2-7): SQTIHQWPATLVQPVGSPLSLECTVEGTSNPNLYWYRQAAGRGLQLLFYSVGIGQISSEVPQNLSASRPQDRQFILSSKKLLLSDSGFYLCAWSVLLAGNFLDEQYFGPGTRLTVT.

V gene TRBV6-5 combines with J gene TRBJ1-2; 9 nucleotides line up with TRBD1. Per the germline V gene, CDR1 is MNHEY and CDR2 is SVGAGI. V was pared by 7 bases and J by 4 bases, with 4 bases of the junction left unmatched. The CDR3 runs to 13 residues. The CDR3 loop reads CASTKGQGYGYTF. The CDR3, as DNA: TGTGCCAGCACCAAGGGACAGGGCTATGGCTACACCTTC.

This clone was detected a few times. The chain couples TRBV30 to TRBJ2-7; D is possibly TRBD2 (5 bases). Trimming left V 0 bases short and J 0 bases short, with 9 bases between. Germline CDR1 GTSNPN, CDR2 SVGIG (reference sequence). This CDR3 is 14 amino acids long. This CDR3 reads CAWSVWENSYEQYF. CDR3 bases: TGTGCCTGGAGTGTATGGGAGAACTCCTACGAGCAGTACTTC.

This sequence joins TRBV29-1 and TRBJ2-3; 10 bases match TRBD2. Per germline, CDR1 SQVTM and CDR2 ANQGSEA. The CDR3 loop spans 15 amino acids. V trimming: 4 bases; J trimming: 4 bases; junction bases outside the gene matches: 8. CDR3 DNA sequence: TGCAGCGTTGCTAGCGGGAGAGGGATGGCAGATACGCAGTATTTT. Its translation is CSVASGRGMADTQYF.

The V gene is TRBV5-1, the J gene TRBJ2-6; D not certain. V was shortened by 0 bases and J by 0 bases, with 7 bases between the two germline ends. The CDR3 is 16 residues long. Per germline, CDR1 SGHRS and CDR2 YFSETQ. CDR3 amino acids: CASSLDGSSGANVLTF. Written as DNA, the CDR3 is TGCGCCAGCAGCTTGGATGGTAGCTCTGGGGCCAACGTCCTGACTTTC.

This chain joins TRBV7-9 and TRBJ2-7; TRBD2 matches at 8 bases. The CDR3 is 17 residues long. V was clipped by 3 bases and J by 4 bases; unmatched bases: 14. Germline loops: CDR1 SEHNR, CDR2 FQNEAQ (reference sequence). The CDR3 coding sequence is TGTGCCAGCAGCTTCCCGCGCGGGGGGCTAGATTTGTACGAGCAGTACTTC. Protein: CASSFPRGGLDLYEQYF.

The chain carries TRBV29-1 and TRBJ1-2; D possibly corresponds to TRBD1 (6 bases). The CDR3 is made up of 13 amino acids. From germline, CDR1 is SQVTM and CDR2 ANQGSEA. V was cut by 0 bases and J by 2 bases, with 7 bases left in between. The CDR3 spells CSVEDTGNYGYTF. The DNA of the CDR3 is TGCAGCGTTGAAGACACAGGGAACTATGGCTACACCTTC.

V is TRBV6-5 and J is TRBJ2-5, with TRBD2 as a possible D gene (5 bases). CDR3 size: 13 residues. Per germline, CDR1 MNHEY and CDR2 SVGAGI. V was trimmed by 8 bases and J by 4 bases, leaving 14 bases between them. The CDR3 bases are TGTGCCAGCTCCGGACTGAACGGAGAGACCCAGTACTTC. As protein: CASSGLNGETQYF.

The chain uses TRBV19 and TRBJ1-4, with TRBD1 as a possible D gene (5 bases). This CDR3 region has 16 residues. V gave up 3 bases and J gave up 3 bases, with 14 bases separating them. Germline loops: CDR1 LNHDA, CDR2 SQIVND (reference sequence). CDR3 sequence reads: CASSIFLGEANEKLFF. Here the CDR3 DNA reads TGTGCCAGTAGTATCTTCCTGGGGGAGGCTAATGAAAAACTGTTTTTT.